This is a list of T cell receptor beta chains from one sample in a study of blood T cell repertoires in COVID-19. The protocol was immunoSEQ multiplex PCR, while the TCRdb copy is restricted to in-frame clones and leaves out a portion. The repertoire has 120,000 to 150,000 clones, approximately 88% of them found once; the top ten carry about 11%. Sequencing was performed on peripheral blood. The source is a man in his sixties with active or convalescent COVID-19. Each CDR3 is given with its conserved first and last residue. The D gene is left open where the match is weak. The size entry is marked missing in some rows and otherwise reads once, few, many or a size class.

D: -; J: TRBJ1-3; V: TRBV9; size: -; DNA: TGTGCCAGCAGCGTAGATTGGGGCTCCTCTGGAAACACCATATATTTT; CDR3: CASSVDWGSSGNTIYF
D: TRBD2; J: TRBJ2-7; V: TRBV5-4; size: -; DNA: TGTGCCAGCAGCTCTAGCGGGACTACCTACGAGCAGTACTTC; CDR3: CASSSSGTTYEQYF
D: TRBD1; J: TRBJ1-2; V: TRBV24-1; size: once; DNA: TGTGCCACCAGTGTCACAGGGGACTATGGCTACACCTTC; CDR3: CATSVTGDYGYTF
D: -; J: TRBJ1-1; V: TRBV14; size: -; DNA: TGTGCCAGCAGCCAATCACAGAACACTGAAGCTTTCTTT; CDR3: CASSQSQNTEAFF
D: TRBD1; J: TRBJ1-5; V: TRBV28; size: -; DNA: TGTGCCAGCACCGACAGGGGGTTCAGGGGGAATCAGCCCCAGCATTTT; CDR3: CASTDRGFRGNQPQHF
D: TRBD1; J: TRBJ1-6; V: TRBV6-5; size: -; DNA: TGTGCCAGCACCCGGGGACAGGGGGGCCGGGCCCTCCACTTT; CDR3: CASTRGQGGRALHF
D: TRBD2; J: TRBJ2-1; V: TRBV5-4; size: -; DNA: TGTGCCAGCAGCGGAGCGGGAGAAACGATATACAATGAGCAGTTCTTC; CDR3: CASSGAGETIYNEQFF
D: -; J: TRBJ1-1; V: TRBV5-4; size: -; DNA: TGTGCCAGCAGCTCGGGGGTTCTGGACACTGAAGCTTTCTTT; CDR3: CASSSGVLDTEAFF
D: TRBD1; J: TRBJ2-1; V: TRBV7-9; size: once; DNA: TGTGCCAGCAGCTTAAGGGACAGTGGGTCCAATGAGCAGTTCTTC; CDR3: CASSLRDSGSNEQFF
D: TRBD1; J: TRBJ1-5; V: TRBV5-5; size: -; DNA: TGTGCCAGCAGCCTGACAGGGGATCTGAGCAATCAGCCCCAGCATTTT; CDR3: CASSLTGDLSNQPQHF
D: TRBD1; J: TRBJ2-7; V: TRBV5-1; size: -; DNA: TGCGCCAGCAGTCAGCGGACAGGAACCTACGAGCAGTACTTC; CDR3: CASSQRTGTYEQYF
D: -; J: TRBJ1-5; V: TRBV28; size: -; DNA: TGTGCCAGCAGTGTACAGGGTTACGGGAGCAATCAGCCCCAGCATTTT; CDR3: CASSVQGYGSNQPQHF
D: TRBD2; J: TRBJ2-2; V: TRBV2; size: few; DNA: TGTGCCAGCAGTGCTCGGGCGGGGGAGAGCGGGGAGCTGTTTTTT; CDR3: CASSARAGESGELFF
D: TRBD1; J: TRBJ2-7; V: TRBV5-1; size: -; DNA: TGCGCCAGCAGCTACTGGACAGGGTCCTACGAGCAGTACTTC; CDR3: CASSYWTGSYEQYF
D: TRBD1; J: TRBJ1-4; V: TRBV7-7; size: once; DNA: TGTGCTAGCAGCCGGACGACAGGGGTTAATGAAAAACTGTTTTTT; CDR3: CASSRTTGVNEKLFF
D: TRBD1; J: TRBJ1-6; V: TRBV5-1; size: -; DNA: TGCGCCAGCAGCCCCGGACAGGGTGGAAATTCACCCCTCCACTTT; CDR3: CASSPGQGGNSPLHF
D: -; J: TRBJ2-7; V: TRBV7-2; size: -; DNA: TGTGCCAGCAGCTTAGGTCCAGGGAACTCCTACGAGCAGTACTTC; CDR3: CASSLGPGNSYEQYF
D: TRBD1; J: TRBJ2-7; V: TRBV7-9; size: -; DNA: TGTGCCAGCAGCGACCCCGGGACAGGGTTTATCTTC; CDR3: CASSDPGTGFIF
D: -; J: TRBJ1-1; V: TRBV30; size: once; DNA: TGTGCCTGGAGTGTCCCGACAGTGAACACTGAAGCTTTCTTT; CDR3: CAWSVPTVNTEAFF
D: -; J: TRBJ2-2; V: TRBV5-1; size: -; DNA: TGCGCCAGCAGCGTCCTGACGGGGGTTCAAGGCGGGGAGCTGTTTTTT; CDR3: CASSVLTGVQGGELFF
D: TRBD1; J: TRBJ2-7; V: TRBV18; size: -; DNA: TGTGCCAGCTCACGAGATGACAGGGGGGCCTACGAGCAGTACTTC; CDR3: CASSRDDRGAYEQYF
D: -; J: TRBJ2-3; V: TRBV27; size: -; DNA: TGTGCCAGCAGTTTACGCAGGGGCACAGATACGCAGTATTTT; CDR3: CASSLRRGTDTQYF
D: TRBD2; J: TRBJ2-3; V: TRBV4-2; size: few; DNA: TGTGCCAGCAGCCAAGATGGGACTAGCCGGGCAGATACGCAGTATTTT; CDR3: CASSQDGTSRADTQYF
D: TRBD2; J: TRBJ2-5; V: TRBV11-3; size: -; DNA: TGTGCCAGCAGCTTAGGCGGGACTAGCGGTCGAGAGACCCAGTACTTC; CDR3: CASSLGGTSGRETQYF
D: -; J: TRBJ1-4; V: TRBV7-2; size: -; DNA: TGTGCCAGCAGCTTAGGTATCGGGTCCAATGAAAAACTGTTTTTT; CDR3: CASSLGIGSNEKLFF
D: TRBD1; J: TRBJ1-1; V: TRBV6-4; size: -; DNA: TGTGCCAGCAGTGACTCCGACAGGGCCACTGAAGCTTTCTTT; CDR3: CASSDSDRATEAFF
D: -; J: TRBJ1-1; V: TRBV7-9; size: -; DNA: TGTGCCAGCAGCTTGGATACAGGGGAAGCTTTCTTT; CDR3: CASSLDTGEAFF
D: -; J: TRBJ2-5; V: TRBV7-9; size: -; DNA: TGTGCCAGCAGCTTTAGAGCCTCGGAGACCCAGTACTTC; CDR3: CASSFRASETQYF
D: TRBD1; J: TRBJ1-2; V: TRBV7-2; size: -; DNA: TGTGCCAGCACCACAACCGACAGGGGATCCTTCTATGGCTACACCTTC; CDR3: CASTTTDRGSFYGYTF
D: -; J: TRBJ2-2; V: TRBV6-1; size: -; DNA: TGTGCCAGCAGTGAGGGCCGGATCCAGCCCGGGGAGCTGTTTTTT; CDR3: CASSEGRIQPGELFF
D: TRBD1; J: TRBJ2-2; V: TRBV5-1; size: -; DNA: TGCGCCAGCAGCAACGACAGGGTTGGGGAGCTGTTTTTT; CDR3: CASSNDRVGELFF
D: TRBD2; J: TRBJ2-2; V: TRBV18; size: once; DNA: TGTGCCAGCTCATGGACTAGCGTACCGAACACCGGGGAGCTGTTTTTT; CDR3: CASSWTSVPNTGELFF
D: -; J: TRBJ2-7; V: TRBV18; size: -; DNA: TGTGCCAGCTCACCAGGGACAACCGGCTACGAGCAGTACTTC; CDR3: CASSPGTTGYEQYF
D: TRBD1; J: TRBJ2-2; V: TRBV7-9; size: -; DNA: TGTGCCAGCAGCAATCGGGACAGCAACACCGGGGAGCTGTTTTTT; CDR3: CASSNRDSNTGELFF
D: TRBD1; J: TRBJ1-2; V: TRBV29-1; size: few; DNA: TGCAGCGTCCAAGGACAGGGGACCGTTGGCTACACCTTC; CDR3: CSVQGQGTVGYTF